A single sample is the source of the 29 T cell receptor beta chains below, sequenced in a study of blood T cell repertoires in COVID-19. This table comes from immunoSEQ multiplex PCR, and its TCRdb copy is limited to in-frame clones, with some not included. The data hold almost 200,000 clones, with just under 85% observed a single time. The sequencing sample was made of peripheral blood. These TCRs come from a man in his 60s with COVID-19, enrolled during active disease.

The DNA of the CDR3 is TGTGCCAGCAGTTTAATGAGATTCGGGGACAGCCATTCCCGGGGGGCCAACGTCCTGACTTTC. The encoded protein is CASSLMRFGDSHSRGANVLTF. V and J are TRBV27 and TRBJ2-6; 7 positions match TRBD1. Germline V gives CDR1 MNHEY, CDR2 SMNVEV (reference sequence). J was trimmed by 4 bases and V by 2 bases; bases with no gene match: 20. This CDR3 is built from 21 residues. Together with reference TRBV27 and TRBJ2-6, the CDR3 gives the full variable domain: EAQVTQNPRYLITVTGKKLTVTCSQNMNHEYMSWYRQDPGLGLRQIYYSMNVEVTDKGDVPEGYKVSRKEKRNFPLILESPSPNQTSLYFCASSLMRFGDSHSRGANVLTFGAGSRLTVL.

The genes are TRBV5-1 and TRBJ1-2; TRBD1 is a possible D gene (5 bases). The CDR3 is 13 residues long. Germline CDR1 is SGHRS and CDR2 is YFSETQ. The germline V and J ends were trimmed by 0 bases and 5 bases, with 8 bases remaining between them. The CDR3 is CASSLEGWYGYTF. The DNA for the CDR3 is TGCGCCAGCAGCTTGGAGGGGTGGTATGGCTACACCTTC.

The chain recombines TRBV5-4 with TRBJ2-2; no definite D call. Trimming took off 2 bases at V and 10 bases at J, with 9 bases between the two ends. The CDR3 covers 12 residues. Germline CDR1 is SGHNT and CDR2 is YYREEE (reference sequence). CDR3 nucleotides: TGTGCCAGCAGCTTAGCAGAGGAGGAGCTGTTTTTT. This translates into CASSLAEEELFF. Drawing the rest from reference TRBV5-4 and TRBJ2-2, the complete variable domain is ETGVTQSPTHLIKTRGQQVTLRCSSQSGHNTVSWYQQALGQGPQFIFQYYREEENGRGNFPPRFSGLQFPNYSSELNVNALELDDSALYLCASSLAEEELFFGEGSRLTVL.

The chain couples TRBV7-2 to TRBJ1-1; 8 bases map to TRBD1. Trimming removed 2 bases from V and 1 base from J; junction bases left unmatched: 3. CDR3 size: 15 residues. CDR1 and CDR2 (germline): SGHTA, FQGNSA. CDR3 sequence (DNA): TGTGCCAGCAGCTTAATAGGGACAGGGAACACTGAAGCTTTCTTT. This encodes CASSLIGTGNTEAFF.

This chain links TRBV21-1 with TRBJ2-5; the tabulated D call, TRBD1, remains unverified against the DNA. TRBV21-1 represents a pseudogene. This CDR3 comprises 17 residues. CDR3 DNA: TGTGCCAGCAGCAAGACGGGCTTTGGACAGAACCAAGAGACCCAGTACTTC. Its translation: CASSKTGFGQNQETQYF.

The chain links TRBV6-5 to TRBJ2-5; TRBD1 matches 8 bases. Germline CDR1 MNHEY, CDR2 SVGAGI. This CDR3 spans 14 amino acids. The J segment lost 1 base and the V segment lost 6 bases, leaving 4 bases of the junction unmatched. CDR3 sequence: CASSRDRFQETQYF. The CDR3 DNA reads TGTGCCAGCAGCCGGGACAGGTTCCAAGAGACCCAGTACTTC.

V and J are TRBV27 and TRBJ2-7; tentative D call: TRBD1 (5 bases). Trimming removed 6 bases at V and 9 bases at J, with 18 bases between. CDR1 is MNHEY, CDR2 SMNVEV, per germline (reference sequence). The CDR3 is 13 residues long. The chain's CDR3 is CASSTRTTERQYF. In DNA, the CDR3 is TGTGCCAGCAGCACCAGGACAACTGAGCGGCAGTACTTC.

The CDR3 region has the DNA TGCGCCAGCAGCCAATACGACACCCACACTGAAGCTTTCTTT. Protein product: CASSQYDTHTEAFF. The V and J genes are TRBV5-1 and TRBJ1-1; D unresolved. The CDR3 spans 14 residues. The germline gives CDR1 SGHRS, CDR2 YFSETQ. V gave up 4 bases and J gave up 3 bases, with 13 bases separating them.

The V gene is TRBV11-2, the J gene TRBJ2-7, with 9 bases matching TRBD1. Germline lookup yields CDR1 SGHAT and CDR2 FQNNGV. The CDR3 is made up of 16 amino acids. After removal of 0 bases from V and 1 base from J, the junction contained 4 bases not matched to a gene. This CDR3 is CASSLDLGTGSYEQYF. The CDR3 DNA follows: TGTGCCAGCAGCTTAGATCTTGGGACAGGGTCCTACGAGCAGTACTTC.

The rearrangement links TRBV7-9 to TRBJ1-1; D gene ambiguous. The germline V and J ends were trimmed by 5 bases and 10 bases, with 17 bases remaining between them. Germline CDR1 is SEHNR and CDR2 is FQNEAQ (reference sequence). The CDR3 runs to 13 residues. CDR3 sequence (DNA): TGTGCCAGCAGCGTAGACCCCTCTGGCCGAGCTTTCTTT. Translating gives CASSVDPSGRAFF.

The rearrangement uses TRBV5-1 and TRBJ1-3; maybe TRBD1 (6 bases). This CDR3 has 15 amino acids. Germline lookup yields CDR1 SGHRS and CDR2 YFSETQ. V gave up 0 bases and J gave up 3 bases, with 10 bases separating them. This CDR3 reads CASSLAGTLGNTIYF. CDR3 DNA sequence: TGCGCCAGCAGCTTGGCTGGGACACTTGGAAACACCATATATTTT.

CDR3 residues: CATGQLKNTEAFF. DNA for the CDR3: TGTGCCACCGGACAGTTGAAGAACACTGAAGCTTTCTTT. This rearrangement joins TRBV10-3 to TRBJ1-1; a possible D gene is TRBD1 (6 bases). The germline gives CDR1 ENHRY, CDR2 SYGVKD. V dropped 10 bases and J dropped 1 base, with 13 bases sitting between them. CDR3 size: 13 residues.

This rearrangement joins TRBV5-1 to TRBJ1-4; D gene unclear. This CDR3 has 12 amino acids. Germline V gives CDR1 SGHRS, CDR2 YFSETQ. The V and J ends lost 5 bases and 4 bases respectively, with 6 bases between them. In nucleotides, the CDR3 is TGCGCCAGCAGTGAGAATAATGAAAAACTGTTTTTT. This translates into CASSENNEKLFF.

The gene calls are TRBV10-2 and TRBJ1-5; D ambiguous. The CDR3 totals 13 residues. Germline-derived CDR1 and CDR2 are WSHSY and SAAADI. V dropped 4 bases and J dropped 4 bases, with 8 bases sitting between them. The CDR3 loop is CASSGSINQPQHF. The CDR3 coding sequence is TGCGCCAGCAGTGGTAGCATTAATCAGCCCCAGCATTTT.

This chain connects TRBV18 to TRBJ2-7; D possibly corresponds to TRBD2 (7 bases). CDR1 is KGHSH and CDR2 is LQKENI in the germline V gene. Trimming left V 3 bases short and J 6 bases short, with 12 bases between. This CDR3 region has 13 residues. As DNA, the CDR3 is TGTGCCAGCTCACCTCGAGGGGGGGCCGAGCAGTACTTC. It encodes CASSPRGGAEQYF.

V usage is TRBV9 and J usage is TRBJ1-3; weak D call: TRBD1 (5 bases). V lost 4 bases and J 2 bases, leaving 7 bases between the germline ends. CDR1 SGDLS and CDR2 YYNGEE come from the germline V gene. There are 13 residues in the CDR3. CDR3 residues: CASSTRAGNTIYF. In DNA form, the CDR3 reads TGTGCCAGCAGCACCAGGGCTGGAAACACCATATATTTT.

V and J are TRBV6-5 and TRBJ1-1; D not resolved. The CDR3 runs to 12 residues. The germline gives CDR1 MNHEY, CDR2 SVGAGI. Between the trimmed V and J ends, which lost 6 bases and 5 bases, there was a span of 10 bases. The CDR3 sequence: CASRDGETEAFF. CDR3 coding DNA: TGTGCCAGCAGAGACGGGGAAACTGAAGCTTTCTTT.

The DNA of the CDR3 is TGTGCCAGCAGCCAAGTGGGGACAAGGCTGTTTTTT. Its protein product is CASSQVGTRLFF. The J gene is TRBJ1-4, the V gene TRBV4-2; the D gene is possibly TRBD1 (6 bases). V dropped 1 base and J dropped 14 bases, with 11 bases sitting between them. The CDR3 spans 12 residues. From germline, CDR1 is LGHNA and CDR2 YNFKEQ.

The chain has TRBV7-9 and TRBJ2-5; 14 nucleotides line up with TRBD2. Germline-derived CDR1 and CDR2 are SEHNR and FQNEAQ (reference sequence). This CDR3 has 18 amino acids. V gave up 5 bases and J gave up 5 bases; unmatched junction bases: 13. This chain's CDR3 is CASSPQGLAGARGETQYF. CDR3 nucleotide sequence: TGTGCCAGCAGCCCCCAGGGACTAGCGGGAGCTCGGGGGGAGACCCAGTACTTC.

This sequence joins TRBV11-2 and TRBJ1-1, with D tentatively TRBD1 (5 bases). The length of the CDR3 is 13 residues. CDR1 and CDR2 from the germline V gene are SGHAT and FQNNGV. The ends were cut back, 3 bases at V and 2 bases at J, with 7 bases in the middle. The CDR3 nucleotides read TGTGCCAGCAGCTTCCAGGGAAACACTGAAGCTTTCTTT. Its protein is CASSFQGNTEAFF.

This chain joins TRBV7-9 and TRBJ1-3; TRBD1 matches 12 bases. The germline CDR1 and CDR2 sequences are SEHNR and FQNEAQ (reference sequence). Trimming removed 5 bases from V and 7 bases from J; junction bases left unmatched: 3. The CDR3 totals 14 residues. This chain's CDR3 is CASSPGQGANTIYF. The DNA of the CDR3 is TGTGCCAGCAGCCCGGGACAGGGGGCGAACACCATATATTTT.

The V gene is TRBV19, the J gene TRBJ2-7, with 10 bases aligning to TRBD1. The CDR3 spans 13 residues. J gave up 6 bases and V 4 bases, and 3 bases lay outside the gene matches. Germline CDR1 LNHDA, CDR2 SQIVND (reference sequence). CDR3 DNA: TGTGCCAGTAGTACGGGACAGGGGACCGAGCAGTACTTC. This sequence encodes CASSTGQGTEQYF.

The chain uses TRBV4-3 and TRBJ1-2; 7 nucleotides align to TRBD1. V was pared by 1 base and J by 4 bases, with 6 bases of the junction left unmatched. The germline gives CDR1 LGHNA, CDR2 YSLEER. The CDR3 spans 15 residues. CDR3 nucleotides: TGCGCCAGCAGCCAAGGGCGGCAGGGGGGCTATGGCTACACCTTC. Encoded protein: CASSQGRQGGYGYTF.

This clone appeared once. V gene TRBV30 combines with J gene TRBJ1-1; 8 nucleotides match TRBD1. With V trimmed by 3 bases and J by 4 bases, 10 bases remained unmatched. Germline CDR1 and CDR2: GTSNPN and SVGIG (reference sequence). The CDR3 is 15 amino acids. The CDR3 DNA sequence: TGTGCCTGGAGCCCCAACCAGGGGGCCGTCACTGAAGCTTTCTTT. This translates into CAWSPNQGAVTEAFF.

The gene calls are TRBV7-2 and TRBJ1-2; D not resolved. CDR1 and CDR2 from the germline V gene are SGHTA and FQGNSA. The CDR3 is 14 amino acids. Trimming stripped 6 bases from V and 0 bases from J, with 11 bases between. In DNA, the CDR3 is TGTGCCAGCAGACCCAGGATTACTAACTATGGCTACACCTTC. It specifies CASRPRITNYGYTF.

The V gene is TRBV7-6, the J gene TRBJ2-2; 8 bases match TRBD1. The CDR3 consists of 15 residues. Germline V lookup: CDR1 SGHVS, CDR2 FNYEAQ. With V trimmed by 4 bases and J by 6 bases, 7 bases remained unmatched. The chain's CDR3 is CASSYGQGVSGELFF. As DNA, the CDR3 is TGTGCCAGCAGCTACGGACAGGGAGTGTCCGGGGAGCTGTTTTTT.

Comments on this clone: Other DNA sequences in this sample translate to the same CDR3. The rearrangement joins TRBV5-1 to TRBJ2-2; D is unresolved. The V end was cut by 0 bases, the J end by 4 bases, with 4 bases between. The CDR3 totals 13 residues. The germline V gene has CDR1 SGHRS and CDR2 YFSETQ. The DNA of the CDR3 is TGCGCCAGCAGCTTGGACGGCACCGGGGAGCTGTTTTTT. Translating it yields CASSLDGTGELFF.

CDR3 amino acids: CSASGPQLNTEAFF. The CDR3 DNA follows: TGCAGTGCTAGTGGACCACAGCTGAACACTGAAGCTTTCTTT. The chain joins TRBV20-1 to TRBJ1-1; D is uncertain. The CDR3 covers 14 residues. The V gene's germline CDR1 is DFQATT and CDR2 SNEGSKA (reference sequence). The V end lost 3 bases, the J end lost 0 bases, and 11 bases lay between the germline ends.

Only a few counts were recorded for this clone. The rearrangement links TRBV7-8 to TRBJ2-1; 8 nucleotides align to TRBD2. This CDR3 region has 17 residues. Germline CDR1 is SGHVS and CDR2 is FQNEAQ. Germline trimming cut 5 bases from V and 8 bases from J; bases unmatched to any gene: 17. The CDR3 DNA is TGTGCCAGCAGCCTTAATAGCGGGATGATTCTGGGGCATGAGCAGTTCTTC. This translates into CASSLNSGMILGHEQFF.